This passage covers 32 T cell receptor beta chains from one sample sequenced in a study of shared clonotypes between healthy human individuals. TCRdb keeps only in-frame clones here, not all; method: immunoSEQ multiplex PCR. The sample comprises roughly 1,000,000 clones, more than 75% of which are singletons, and roughly 0.57% rests with the top ten. Sequenced sample: memory CD4+ T cells from PBMCs. Subset reported: CD45RA-negative fraction. The receptor set was obtained from a man aged 18 to 30 in good health. Some clones in this sample may be carry-over from other donors' samples.

This clone appeared once. The chain couples TRBV11-2 to TRBJ1-4; D is possibly TRBD1 (5 bases). Germline V gene data show CDR1 as SGHAT and CDR2 as FQNNGV. The V end lost 3 bases, the J end lost 4 bases, and 12 bases lay between the germline ends. This CDR3 comprises 15 residues. The CDR3 DNA reads TGTGCCAGCAGCTTCTCGGCGGGGGTTAATGAAAAACTGTTTTTT. Translation: CASSFSAGVNEKLFF. The full variable domain, in which reference TRBV11-2 and TRBJ1-4 provide the parts outside the CDR3, is EAGVAQSPRYKIIEKRQSVAFWCNPISGHATLYWYQQILGQGPKLLIQFQNNGVVDDSQLPKDRFSAERLKGVDSTLKIQPAKLEDSAVYLCASSFSAGVNEKLFFGSGTQLSVL.

V and J are TRBV4-1 and TRBJ1-2, with D perhaps TRBD1 (5 bases). This CDR3 contains 14 residues. Deletions cut 3 bases from V and 4 bases from J, with 12 bases between. The V gene's germline CDR1 is MGHRA and CDR2 YSYEKL. The CDR3 DNA sequence: TGCGCCAGCAGCCAGGGGGGGGACTCCTATGGCTACACCTTC. Translated, it gives CASSQGGDSYGYTF.

This chain uses TRBV5-1 with TRBJ2-7; the D is unclear. Germline loops: CDR1 SGHRS, CDR2 YFSETQ. The V end was cut by 5 bases, the J end by 4 bases, with 13 bases between. CDR3 size: 13 residues. The CDR3 nucleotides are TGCGCCAGCAGTGACGGGTTAGGGTACGAGCAGTACTTC. Translating gives CASSDGLGYEQYF. Supplemented by reference TRBV5-1 and TRBJ2-7, the full variable domain reads KAGVTQTPRYLIKTRGQQVTLSCSPISGHRSVSWYQQTPGQGLQFLFEYFSETQRNKGNFPGRFSGRQFSNSRSEMNVSTLELGDSALYLCASSDGLGYEQYFGPGTRLTVT.

The CDR3 is CASRGGGVNQPQHF. DNA for the CDR3: TGTGCCAGCAGAGGGGGAGGGGTCAATCAGCCCCAGCATTTT. This rearrangement joins TRBV27 to TRBJ1-5, with D perhaps matching TRBD1 (6 bases). V was clipped by 6 bases and J by 3 bases, with 12 bases between them. CDR1 and CDR2 (germline): MNHEY, SMNVEV (reference sequence). The CDR3 has 14 residues.

The chain employs TRBV2 and TRBJ2-7, with D tentatively TRBD1 (5 bases). This CDR3 is 11 amino acids long. Between the trimmed V and J ends, which lost 6 bases and 3 bases, there was a span of 6 bases. Germline values: CDR1 SNHLY, CDR2 FYNNEI. CDR3 sequence reads: CASSQGYEQYF. CDR3 sequence (DNA): TGTGCCAGCAGCCAGGGCTACGAGCAGTACTTC.

This clone was seen a few times. The rearrangement links TRBV29-1 to TRBJ1-4, with 7 bases aligning to TRBD1. V shed 7 bases, J shed 8 bases, and the junction held 13 bases outside the gene matches. CDR3 length: 14 amino acids. In germline, CDR1 is SQVTM, CDR2 ANQGSEA. The CDR3 loop is CSALLGGSPEKLFF. CDR3 bases: TGCAGCGCCTTATTAGGGGGCTCCCCCGAAAAACTGTTTTTT.

Comments on this clone: A far larger clone is just one base off, so this is likely a read error. V is TRBV30 and J is TRBJ1-5; 7 bases align to TRBD1. J lost 2 bases, V lost 5 bases, and 3 bases had no gene match. The CDR3 runs to 13 residues. CDR1 GTSNPN and CDR2 SVGIG come from the germline V gene (reference sequence). CDR3 in DNA: TGTGCCTGGGGGGACAGACGCAATCAGCCCCAGCATTTT. It translates to CAWGDRRNQPQHF.

The chain joins TRBV5-5 to TRBJ1-2; D is unresolved. The CDR3 length is 15 residues. The V end lost 0 bases, the J end lost 3 bases, and 12 bases lay between the germline ends. Germline values: CDR1 SGHKS, CDR2 YYEKEE (reference sequence). CDR3 region: CASSLGPDLHYGYTF. CDR3 nucleotide sequence: TGTGCCAGCAGCTTGGGTCCCGACCTGCACTATGGCTACACCTTC.

The chain uses TRBV7-6 and TRBJ1-5; perhaps TRBD1 as D (5 bases). This CDR3 contains 15 residues. CDR1 and CDR2 (germline): SGHVS, FNYEAQ. V dropped 0 bases and J dropped 5 bases, with 11 bases sitting between them. CDR3 sequence reads: CASSLAPGGDQPQHF. In DNA, the CDR3 is TGTGCCAGCAGCTTAGCGCCGGGGGGGGATCAGCCCCAGCATTTT.

V gene TRBV7-6 combines with J gene TRBJ2-7; D is unresolved. V was pared by 2 bases and J by 3 bases, with 11 bases between. The CDR3 is made up of 14 amino acids. Germline CDR1 and CDR2: SGHVS and FNYEAQ. The CDR3 coding sequence is TGTGCCAGCAGCTTAAGAATGGTGAACTACGAGCAGTACTTC. It codes for CASSLRMVNYEQYF.

CDR3 amino acids: CASSTTGVRGAEAFF. CDR3 nucleotides: TGTGCCAGCAGCACTACCGGGGTTAGAGGAGCTGAAGCTTTCTTT. This chain uses TRBV5-6 with TRBJ1-1; D gene ambiguous. Germline values: CDR1 SGHDT, CDR2 YYEEEE. This CDR3 is 15 amino acids long. Trimming pared 4 bases from V and 6 bases from J, leaving 19 bases between. Full variable domain (outside the CDR3, taken from reference TRBV5-6 and TRBJ1-1): DAGVTQSPTHLIKTRGQQVTLRCSPKSGHDTVSWYQQALGQGPQFIFQYYEEEERQRGNFPDRFSGHQFPNYSSELNVNALLLGDSALYLCASSTTGVRGAEAFFGQGTRLTVV.

The V and J genes are TRBV2 and TRBJ2-3; 10 bases are shared with TRBD2. CDR1 and CDR2 (germline): SNHLY, FYNNEI. J gave up 4 bases and V 0 bases, and 7 bases lay outside the gene matches. The CDR3 runs 17 residues. The CDR3 spells CASSEAKLAGAADTQYF. The CDR3 bases are TGTGCCAGCAGTGAAGCAAAGCTAGCGGGAGCCGCAGATACGCAGTATTTT. Variable domain in full (rest from reference TRBV2 and TRBJ2-3): EPEVTQTPSHQVTQMGQEVILRCVPISNHLYFYWYRQILGQKVEFLVSFYNNEISEKSEIFDDQFSVERPDGSNFTLKIRSTKLEDSAMYFCASSEAKLAGAADTQYFGPGTRLTVL.

This clone came up a few times. The rearrangement joins TRBV7-3 to TRBJ2-5, with TRBD2 identical over 7 bases. The CDR3 sequence is 15 residues long. Germline CDR1 is SGHTA and CDR2 is FQGTGA. The V gene end was trimmed by 4 bases and the J gene end by 4 bases; junction bases not matched to a gene: 9. The CDR3: CASSSTSRSIETQYF. The CDR3 DNA reads as TGTGCCAGCAGCTCGACTAGCAGGAGTATAGAGACCCAGTACTTC.

This clone has a handful of counts. This sequence may be a read error, since a much larger clone differs from it by one base. The chain is built from TRBV6-6 and TRBJ1-1; no clear D. The germline CDR1 and CDR2 sequences are MNHNY and SVGAGI (reference sequence). This CDR3 has 11 amino acids. V was cut by 4 bases and J by 3 bases, with 3 bases left in between. The DNA for the CDR3 is TGTGCCAGCAGTTCGTACACTGAAGCTTTCTTT. Its translation: CASSSYTEAFF.

CDR3 protein: CASSFRDSRYNEQFF. The DNA of the CDR3 is TGTGCCAGCAGTTTCCGGGACAGCCGTTACAATGAGCAGTTCTTC. V usage is TRBV27 and J usage is TRBJ2-1; 7 bases fit TRBD1. The CDR3 extends over 15 amino acids. Germline trimming cut 3 bases from V and 4 bases from J; bases unmatched to any gene: 6. Germline V gene lookup returns CDR1 MNHEY and CDR2 SMNVEV (reference sequence).

The chain joins TRBV5-1 to TRBJ1-1; weak D call: TRBD1 (5 bases). The CDR3 has 15 amino acids. Trimming took off 4 bases at V and 0 bases at J, with 13 bases between the two ends. From germline, CDR1 is SGHRS and CDR2 YFSETQ. The CDR3 region is CASSPTGDMNTEAFF. The CDR3 DNA reads TGCGCCAGCAGCCCCACGGGGGATATGAACACTGAAGCTTTCTTT.

The table lists this clone with a few counts. The chain carries TRBV6-1 and TRBJ2-3; the D gene is possibly TRBD1 (5 bases). CDR1 and CDR2 (germline): MNHNS, SASEGT. V was trimmed by 5 bases and J by 5 bases, leaving 8 bases between them. The CDR3 spans 12 residues. CDR3 sequence reads: CASSIRGDTQYF. CDR3 nucleotides: TGTGCCAGCAGTATAAGGGGAGATACGCAGTATTTT.

CDR3 in DNA: TGTGCCAGCAGGAATCTACAGGGGGCTAACTATGGCTACACCTTC. Its protein product is CASRNLQGANYGYTF. The chain joins TRBV6-1 to TRBJ1-2, with 8 bases identical to TRBD1. V was pared by 6 bases and J by 0 bases, with 6 bases of the junction left unmatched. CDR3 size: 15 residues. Germline loops: CDR1 MNHNS, CDR2 SASEGT.

The chain joins TRBV25-1 to TRBJ2-1, with D hard to call. CDR3 length equals 17 residues. Deletions cut 5 bases from V and 1 base from J, with 18 bases between. The germline CDR1 and CDR2 sequences are MGHDK and SYGVNS. The CDR3 is CASSPSDARGSYNEQFF. CDR3 DNA sequence: TGTGCCAGCAGTCCCTCGGACGCCCGTGGATCCTACAATGAGCAGTTCTTC.

V and J are TRBV5-5 and TRBJ1-4; TRBD1 matches 8 bases. There are 15 residues in the CDR3. Germline assignment: CDR1 SGHKS and CDR2 YYEKEE (reference sequence). V was clipped by 5 bases and J by 7 bases; unmatched bases: 10. CDR3 sequence: CASSPIGQGGEKLFF. The DNA of the CDR3 is TGTGCCAGCAGTCCGATAGGACAGGGAGGTGAAAAACTGTTTTTT.

This sequence joins TRBV5-4 and TRBJ1-2; tentative D call: TRBD1 (6 bases). V lost 4 bases and J lost 1, with 17 bases in between. The CDR3 has 16 amino acids. Per germline, CDR1 SGHNT and CDR2 YYREEE (reference sequence). CDR3 coding DNA: TGTGCCAGCAGCACGCGGATTGACAGGTATAACTATGGCTACACCTTC. This sequence encodes CASSTRIDRYNYGYTF.

Regarding this clone: Other DNA sequences of this sample code for an identical CDR3. This rearrangement joins TRBV9 to TRBJ2-3, with TRBD2 matching over 8 bases. The trim removed 0 bases at V and 3 bases at J, leaving 6 bases unmatched. This CDR3 region has 16 residues. Germline V lookup: CDR1 SGDLS, CDR2 YYNGEE. The CDR3 DNA sequence: TGTGCCAGCAGCGTAGGAGTGGCGGGAGGTACAGATACGCAGTATTTT. Its protein is CASSVGVAGGTDTQYF.

V is TRBV4-2 and J is TRBJ2-2, with a tentative D call TRBD2 (6 bases). Trimming removed 4 bases from V and 2 bases from J, with 17 bases in between. Germline V lookup: CDR1 LGHNA, CDR2 YNFKEQ. The CDR3 extends over 17 amino acids. CDR3 nucleotides: TGTGCCAGCAGCCTCTCCGCCCGGACTATCAACACCGGGGAGCTGTTTTTT. It is translated as CASSLSARTINTGELFF.

This clone turned up a few times. The V and J genes are TRBV10-3 and TRBJ2-5; 11 bases are shared with TRBD1. The V gene end was trimmed by 10 bases and the J gene end by 3 bases; junction bases not matched to a gene: 4. The CDR3 sequence is 13 residues long. The germline gives CDR1 ENHRY, CDR2 SYGVKD. The CDR3 reads CASGTGGKETQYF. For the CDR3, the DNA is TGTGCCAGCGGGACAGGGGGTAAAGAGACCCAGTACTTC.

Only a few counts were recorded for this clone. The chain recombines TRBV5-4 with TRBJ2-2; D is undetermined. Germline V gene sequence: CDR1 SGHNT, CDR2 YYREEE (reference sequence). There are 15 residues in the CDR3. V was trimmed by 2 bases and J by 1 base, leaving 9 bases between them. The CDR3 sequence is CASSFDARNTGELFF. The CDR3 DNA reads as TGTGCCAGCAGCTTCGACGCTAGGAACACCGGGGAGCTGTTTTTT.

This rearrangement joins TRBV28 to TRBJ2-1, with 13 bases identical to TRBD2. The CDR3 totals 16 residues. The germline V gene has CDR1 MDHEN and CDR2 SYDVKM. With 8 bases clipped from V and 1 base from J, the junction kept 5 bases outside the gene matches. CDR3 DNA: TGTGCCAGCGTACTAGCGGGAGGGGGGTCCTACAATGAGCAGTTCTTC. Its protein is CASVLAGGGSYNEQFF.

The chain carries TRBV19 and TRBJ2-2, with 7 bases identical to TRBD2. The germline V gene encodes CDR1 LNHDA and CDR2 SQIVND (reference sequence). The CDR3 covers 19 residues. V was pared by 2 bases and J by 5 bases, with 17 bases of the junction left unmatched. The CDR3: CASSILPVVSGTGTGELFF. In nucleotides, the CDR3 is TGTGCCAGTAGTATACTTCCTGTCGTCAGCGGGACGGGGACCGGGGAGCTGTTTTTT.

The chain is built from TRBV7-9 and TRBJ2-3; TRBD1 matches at 7 bases. CDR1 is SEHNR and CDR2 is FQNEAQ in the germline V gene (reference sequence). The V gene end was trimmed by 5 bases and the J gene end by 10 bases; junction bases not matched to a gene: 12. CDR3 length: 14 amino acids. Written as DNA, the CDR3 is TGTGCCAGCAGCGCGGGCGCAGACAGGGTTCCGCAGTATTTT. This gives the protein CASSAGADRVPQYF.

The J gene is TRBJ1-5, the V gene TRBV6-5; 7 bases match TRBD1. This CDR3 is built from 15 residues. The J segment lost 7 bases and the V segment lost 2 bases, leaving 8 bases of the junction unmatched. Germline values: CDR1 MNHEY, CDR2 SVGAGI. CDR3 nucleotides: TGTGCCAGCAGTTACGCAGCAGGGGGGGGGCAGCCCCAGCATTTT. Translating gives CASSYAAGGGQPQHF.

This clone was counted between two and nine times. The chain carries TRBV29-1 and TRBJ1-1; 9 bases are shared with TRBD1. Germline-derived CDR1 and CDR2 are SQVTM and ANQGSEA. CDR3 length: 14 residues. The CDR3 region has the DNA TGCAGTGGGGACAGGGCGACGGGGAACACTGAAGCTTTCTTT. Amino acids: CSGDRATGNTEAFF.

The table lists this clone with a count of one. The rearrangement links TRBV7-8 to TRBJ2-1, with 9 bases lining up with TRBD2. V gave up 10 bases and J gave up 9 bases; unmatched junction bases: 13. The CDR3 consists of 14 residues. Per the germline V gene, CDR1 is SGHVS and CDR2 is FQNEAQ. In DNA form, the CDR3 reads TGTGCCATCCGTCGCGGGAGGGTTGGGGGTGAGCAGTTCTTC. Its translation: CAIRRGRVGGEQFF.

The rearrangement uses TRBV7-9 and TRBJ2-7; 7 bases are a match to TRBD1. CDR3 size: 15 residues. The trim removed 1 base at V and 1 base at J, leaving 4 bases unmatched. Germline values: CDR1 SEHNR, CDR2 FQNEAQ (reference sequence). The CDR3, as DNA: TGTGCCAGCAGCTTAGTGGGACAGAAATCCTACGAGCAGTACTTC. Protein sequence: CASSLVGQKSYEQYF. The full variable domain, completed using reference TRBV7-9 and TRBJ2-7, is DTGVSQNPRHKITKRGQNVTFRCDPISEHNRLYWYRQTLGQGPEFLTYFQNEAQLEKSRLLSDRFSAERPKGSFSTLEIQRTEQGDSAMYLCASSLVGQKSYEQYFGPGTRLTVT.